This passage covers 11 T cell receptor beta chains from one sample sequenced in a study of blood T cell repertoires in COVID-19. Method: immunoSEQ multiplex PCR; TCRdb's copy keeps in-frame clones and lacks some. The top ten hold 4% of the sample, which has 200,000 to 300,000 clones, approximately 85% seen once. Sequenced sample: peripheral blood. The receptors shown here come from a man aged 45 to 65 with acute or convalescent COVID-19.

V gene TRBV11-2 combines with J gene TRBJ1-1; 8 bases match TRBD1. V shed 5 bases and J 1 base; nucleotides not matched to a gene: 9. This CDR3 comprises 16 residues. In germline, CDR1 is SGHAT, CDR2 FQNNGV. DNA for the CDR3: TGTGCCAGCAGCCCGAGGTCGGACAGGGCGAACACTGAAGCTTTCTTT. It encodes CASSPRSDRANTEAFF.

This chain connects TRBV23-1 to TRBJ2-7; possible D gene TRBD2, 5 bases. TRBV23-1 counts as an open reading frame of uncertain function. The CDR3 contains 10 residues. Between the trimmed V and J ends, which lost 9 bases and 7 bases, there was a span of 10 bases. CDR3 in DNA: TGCGCCAGGATTAAGCGGGAGCAGTACTTC. It codes for CARIKREQYF.

This chain uses TRBV5-1 with TRBJ2-2, with no clear D. Germline CDR1 reads SGHRS; CDR2 reads YFSETQ. The CDR3 contains 14 residues. Trimming removed 0 bases at V and 4 bases at J, with 7 bases between. In DNA form, the CDR3 reads TGCGCCAGCAGCTTGGTTCATGTCACCGGGGAGCTGTTTTTT. Translation: CASSLVHVTGELFF.

The sample holds a few counts of this clone. The CDR3 nucleotides read TGTGCCAGCAGCTTAAGTGTCGGTGAGCAGTTCTTC. It specifies CASSLSVGEQFF. The chain couples TRBV7-2 to TRBJ2-1; D is undetermined. Germline CDR1 and CDR2: SGHTA and FQGNSA. The ends were cut back, 2 bases at V and 9 bases at J, with 8 bases in the middle. This CDR3 contains 12 residues. The full variable domain, in which reference TRBV7-2 and TRBJ2-1 provide the parts outside the CDR3, is GAGVSQSPSNKVTEKGKDVELRCDPISGHTALYWYRQSLGQGLEFLIYFQGNSAPDKSGLPSDRFSAERTGGSVSTLTIQRTQQEDSAVYLCASSLSVGEQFFGPGTRLTVL.

The chain joins TRBV18 to TRBJ1-5, with a weak D call TRBD1 (5 bases). Germline V lookup: CDR1 KGHSH, CDR2 LQKENI. Trimming removed 3 bases at V and 9 bases at J, with 12 bases between. CDR3 length: 13 residues. The CDR3 DNA reads TGTGCCAGCTCACCCGGGGGAATGAGGCCCCAGCATTTT. Encoded protein: CASSPGGMRPQHF.

This clone was seen a few times. The chain has TRBV19 and TRBJ1-5; the D gene is possibly TRBD1 (5 bases). The V end lost 8 bases, the J end lost 6 bases, and 11 bases lay between the germline ends. Germline assignment: CDR1 LNHDA and CDR2 SQIVND (reference sequence). The CDR3 extends over 12 amino acids. The chain's CDR3 is CASRWGGQPQHF. The CDR3 nucleotides read TGTGCCAGTCGATGGGGGGGTCAGCCCCAGCATTTT.

This chain links TRBV15 with TRBJ2-7, with TRBD2 as a possible D gene (5 bases). Germline values: CDR1 LNHNV, CDR2 YYDKDF (reference sequence). The CDR3 extends over 13 amino acids. Trimming took off 5 bases at V and 3 bases at J, with 11 bases between the two ends. The CDR3 DNA reads TGTGCCACCAGCGAGGGCCGAGACTACGAGCAGTACTTC. As protein: CATSEGRDYEQYF.

The J gene is TRBJ2-1, the V gene TRBV6-5; 7 bases match TRBD2. This CDR3 contains 13 residues. V lost 7 bases, J lost 8 bases, and 8 bases stayed unmatched. Germline-derived CDR1 and CDR2 are MNHEY and SVGAGI. The CDR3 protein is CASKTGGVYEQFF. The CDR3 DNA follows: TGTGCCAGCAAAACGGGGGGAGTGTATGAGCAGTTCTTC.

The gene calls are TRBV7-2 and TRBJ2-7, with a possible D match to TRBD1 (5 bases). Germline-derived CDR1 and CDR2 are SGHTA and FQGNSA. This CDR3 contains 13 residues. Trimming removed 4 bases from V and 2 bases from J, with 9 bases in between. Here the CDR3 DNA reads TGTGCCAGCAGCTCCAGGGTGGCCTACGAGCAGTACTTC. Protein product: CASSSRVAYEQYF.

The J gene is TRBJ2-7, the V gene TRBV10-2, with 10 positions matching TRBD2. J gave up 1 base and V 3 bases, and 3 bases lay outside the gene matches. The CDR3 is 15 residues long. The germline V gene encodes CDR1 WSHSY and CDR2 SAAADI. DNA for the CDR3: TGCGCCAGCAGTGATCGACTAGCGGGTTCCTACGAGCAGTACTTC. It encodes CASSDRLAGSYEQYF.

The V call is TRBV5-6, the J call TRBJ1-5, with 7 positions matching TRBD1. The CDR3 covers 16 residues. Germline V CDR1 and CDR2: SGHDT, YYEEEE. V lost 0 bases, J lost 5 bases, and 8 bases stayed unmatched. For the CDR3, the DNA is TGTGCCAGCAGCTTGGCGACAGGGAGGAGGTATCAGCCCCAGCATTTT. It codes for CASSLATGRRYQPQHF.